Listed here is a single T cell receptor (beta chain). The antigen is not known. Distinct nucleotide sequences in the sample also encode this CDR3. TCRdb's copy holds only in-frame clones and misses some; the assay was immunoSEQ multiplex PCR. The sample holds tens of thousands of clones; around 86% are singletons and the top ten take 2.4%. This sample stems from a study of T cell responses to AZD1222 COVID-19 vaccine. Study-wide context: The analysis combined second doses at about 4 or about 12 weeks. Study-wide points: The donors showed a predominance of white British ancestry and of females, with possible underestimation of clonal diversity.

The germline gives CDR1 SGHRS, CDR2 YFSETQ. The CDR3 contains 14 residues. Trimming removed 0 bases at V and 2 bases at J, with 7 bases between. The chain couples TRBV5-1 to TRBJ2-3; TRBD1 or TRBD2 may be the D gene (5 bases each). The sequence came from an adult in good health. The sample was peripheral blood, taken on day 0 of AZD1222 vaccination. The CDR3 DNA is TGCGCCAGCAGCTTGGCGGGGACCACAGATACGCAGTATTTT. This encodes CASSLAGTTDTQYF.